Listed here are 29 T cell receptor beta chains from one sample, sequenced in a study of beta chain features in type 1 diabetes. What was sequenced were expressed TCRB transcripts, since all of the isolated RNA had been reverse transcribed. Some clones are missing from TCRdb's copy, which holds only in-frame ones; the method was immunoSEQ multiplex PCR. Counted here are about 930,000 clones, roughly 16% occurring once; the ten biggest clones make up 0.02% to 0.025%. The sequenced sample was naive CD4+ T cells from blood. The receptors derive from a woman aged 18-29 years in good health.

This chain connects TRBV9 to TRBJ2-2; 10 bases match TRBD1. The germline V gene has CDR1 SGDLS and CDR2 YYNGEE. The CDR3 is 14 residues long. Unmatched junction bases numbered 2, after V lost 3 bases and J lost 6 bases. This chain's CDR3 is CASSAGTGAGELFF. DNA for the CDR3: TGTGCCAGCAGCGCAGGGACAGGGGCCGGGGAGCTGTTTTTT. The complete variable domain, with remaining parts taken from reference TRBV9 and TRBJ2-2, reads DSGVTQTPKHLITATGQRVTLRCSPRSGDLSVYWYQQSLDQGLQFLIQYYNGEERAKGNILERFSAQQFPDLHSELNLSSLELGDSALYFCASSAGTGAGELFFGEGSRLTVL.

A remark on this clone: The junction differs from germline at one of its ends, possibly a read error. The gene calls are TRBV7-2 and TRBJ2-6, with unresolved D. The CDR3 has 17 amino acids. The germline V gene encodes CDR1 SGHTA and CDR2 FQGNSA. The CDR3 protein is CASSQEAGSSGANVLTF. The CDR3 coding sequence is TGCGCCAGCAGCCAAGAAGCCGGAAGCTCTGGGGCCAACGTCCTGACTTTC.

Here the CDR3 reads CASSLAGVGENEQFF. CDR3 nucleotides: TGTGCCAGCAGCCTGGCGGGGGTGGGAGAAAATGAGCAGTTCTTC. The J gene is TRBJ2-1, the V gene TRBV4-2, with 7 positions matching TRBD2. Losses at the gene ends were 4 bases for V and 7 bases for J; bases not matched to a gene: 10. Looked up from germline, CDR1 is LGHNA and CDR2 is YNFKEQ. There are 15 residues in the CDR3.

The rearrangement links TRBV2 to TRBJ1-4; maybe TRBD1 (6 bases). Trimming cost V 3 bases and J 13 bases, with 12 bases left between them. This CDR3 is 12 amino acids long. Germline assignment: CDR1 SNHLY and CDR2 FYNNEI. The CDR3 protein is CASSESNRVLFF. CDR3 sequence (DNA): TGTGCCAGCAGTGAGTCGAACAGGGTACTGTTTTTT.

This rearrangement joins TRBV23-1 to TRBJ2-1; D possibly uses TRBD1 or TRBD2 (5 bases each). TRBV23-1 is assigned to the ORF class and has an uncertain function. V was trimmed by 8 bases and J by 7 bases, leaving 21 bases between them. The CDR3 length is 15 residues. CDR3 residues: CASPPPGGEKNEQFF. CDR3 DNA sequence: TGCGCCAGCCCTCCGCCTGGGGGTGAGAAAAATGAGCAGTTCTTC.

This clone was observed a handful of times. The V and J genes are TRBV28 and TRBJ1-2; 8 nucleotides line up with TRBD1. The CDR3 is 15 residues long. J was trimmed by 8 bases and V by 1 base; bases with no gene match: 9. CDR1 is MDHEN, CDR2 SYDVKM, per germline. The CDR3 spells CASSLYRTGFEGYTF. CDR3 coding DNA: TGTGCCAGCAGTTTATACCGGACAGGGTTTGAAGGCTACACCTTC.

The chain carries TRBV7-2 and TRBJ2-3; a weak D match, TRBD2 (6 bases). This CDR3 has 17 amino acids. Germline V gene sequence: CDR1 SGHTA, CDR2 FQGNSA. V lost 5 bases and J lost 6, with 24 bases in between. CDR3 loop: CASSGMSGLAYSDTQYF. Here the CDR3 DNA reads TGTGCCAGCAGCGGCATGTCGGGACTCGCCTATTCCGATACGCAGTATTTT.

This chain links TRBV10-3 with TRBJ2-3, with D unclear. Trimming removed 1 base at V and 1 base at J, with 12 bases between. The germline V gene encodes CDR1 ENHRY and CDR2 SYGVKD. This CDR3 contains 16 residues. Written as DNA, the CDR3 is TGTGCCATCAGTGAGTTGTTTACTCCGGGCACAGATACGCAGTATTTT. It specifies CAISELFTPGTDTQYF.

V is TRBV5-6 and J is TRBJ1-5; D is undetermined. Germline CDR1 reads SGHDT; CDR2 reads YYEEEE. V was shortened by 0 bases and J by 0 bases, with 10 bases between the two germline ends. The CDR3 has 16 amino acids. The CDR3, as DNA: TGTGCCAGCAGCTTGGGACCCAGGTATAGCAATCAGCCCCAGCATTTT. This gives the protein CASSLGPRYSNQPQHF.

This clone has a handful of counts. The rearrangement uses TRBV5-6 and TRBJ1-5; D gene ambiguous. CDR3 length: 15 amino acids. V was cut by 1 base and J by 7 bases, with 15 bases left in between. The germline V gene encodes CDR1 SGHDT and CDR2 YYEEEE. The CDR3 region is CASSLTAGVQQPQHF. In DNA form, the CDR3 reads TGTGCCAGCAGCTTGACGGCGGGAGTGCAACAGCCCCAGCATTTT.

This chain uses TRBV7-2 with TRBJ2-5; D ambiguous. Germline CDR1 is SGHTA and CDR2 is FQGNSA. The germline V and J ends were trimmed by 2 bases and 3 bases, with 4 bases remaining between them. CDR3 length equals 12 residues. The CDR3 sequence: CASSLSEETQYF. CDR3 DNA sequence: TGTGCCAGCAGCTTATCCGAAGAGACCCAGTACTTC.

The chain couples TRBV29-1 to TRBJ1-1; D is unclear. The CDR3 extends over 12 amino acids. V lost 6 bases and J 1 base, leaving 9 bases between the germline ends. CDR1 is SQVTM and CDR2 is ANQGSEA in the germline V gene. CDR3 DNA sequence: TGCAGCGTCCCTACTCAGAACACTGAAGCTTTCTTT. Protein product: CSVPTQNTEAFF.

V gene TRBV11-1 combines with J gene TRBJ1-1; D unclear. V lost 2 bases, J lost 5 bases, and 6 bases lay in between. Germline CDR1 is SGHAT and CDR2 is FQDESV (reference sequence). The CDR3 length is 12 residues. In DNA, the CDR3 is TGTGCCAGCAGCTTACGCCGGACTGAAGCTTTCTTT. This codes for CASSLRRTEAFF.

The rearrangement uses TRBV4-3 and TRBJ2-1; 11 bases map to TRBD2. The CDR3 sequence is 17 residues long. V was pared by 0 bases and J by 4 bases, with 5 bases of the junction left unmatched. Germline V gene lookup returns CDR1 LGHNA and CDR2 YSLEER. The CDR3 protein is CASSQERGTSGYNEQFF. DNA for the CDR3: TGCGCCAGCAGCCAAGAAAGGGGGACTAGCGGTTACAATGAGCAGTTCTTC.

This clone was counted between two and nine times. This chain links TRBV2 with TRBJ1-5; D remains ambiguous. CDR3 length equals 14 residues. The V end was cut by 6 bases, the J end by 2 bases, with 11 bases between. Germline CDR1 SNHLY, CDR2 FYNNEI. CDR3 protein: CASSAARGNQPQHF. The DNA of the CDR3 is TGTGCCAGCAGCGCAGCGCGGGGCAATCAGCCCCAGCATTTT.

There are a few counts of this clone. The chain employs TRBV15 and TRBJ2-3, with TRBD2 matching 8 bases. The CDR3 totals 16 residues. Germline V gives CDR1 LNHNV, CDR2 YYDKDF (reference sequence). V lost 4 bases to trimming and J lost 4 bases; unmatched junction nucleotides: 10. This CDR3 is CATSTRLATAADTQYF. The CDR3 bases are TGTGCCACCAGCACTAGACTAGCGACCGCTGCAGATACGCAGTATTTT.

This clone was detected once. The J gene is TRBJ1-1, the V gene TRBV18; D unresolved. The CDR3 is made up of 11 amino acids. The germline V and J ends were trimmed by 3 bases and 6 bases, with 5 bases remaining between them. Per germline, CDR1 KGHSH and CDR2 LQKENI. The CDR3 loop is CASSPAAEAFF. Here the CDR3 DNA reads TGTGCCAGCTCACCTGCCGCTGAAGCTTTCTTT.

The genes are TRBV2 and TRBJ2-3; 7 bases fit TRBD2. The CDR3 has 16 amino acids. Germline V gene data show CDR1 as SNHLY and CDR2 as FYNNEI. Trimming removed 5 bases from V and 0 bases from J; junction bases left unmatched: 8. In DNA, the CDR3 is TGTGCCAGCAGTCACATAGCGGGCTCTAGCACAGATACGCAGTATTTT. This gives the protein CASSHIAGSSTDTQYF.

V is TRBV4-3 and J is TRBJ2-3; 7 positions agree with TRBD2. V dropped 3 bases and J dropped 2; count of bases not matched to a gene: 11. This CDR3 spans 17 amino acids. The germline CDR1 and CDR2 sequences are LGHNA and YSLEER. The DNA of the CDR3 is TGCGCCAGCAGCCAGGGGCTGGCGGGAGCTACCACAGATACGCAGTATTTT. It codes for CASSQGLAGATTDTQYF.

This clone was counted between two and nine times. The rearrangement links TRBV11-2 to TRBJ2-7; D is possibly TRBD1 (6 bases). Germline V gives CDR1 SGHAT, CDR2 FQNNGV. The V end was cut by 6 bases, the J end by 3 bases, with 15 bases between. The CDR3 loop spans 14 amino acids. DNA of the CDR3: TGTGCCAGCAGAAATAGGGCCAGGGGCTACGAGCAGTACTTC. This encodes CASRNRARGYEQYF.

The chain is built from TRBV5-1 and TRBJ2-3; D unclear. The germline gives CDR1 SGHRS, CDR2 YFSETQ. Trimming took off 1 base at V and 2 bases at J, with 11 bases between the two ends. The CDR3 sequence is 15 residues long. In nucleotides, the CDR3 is TGCGCCAGCAGCTTGACAGCGACCTCCACAGATACGCAGTATTTT. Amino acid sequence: CASSLTATSTDTQYF.

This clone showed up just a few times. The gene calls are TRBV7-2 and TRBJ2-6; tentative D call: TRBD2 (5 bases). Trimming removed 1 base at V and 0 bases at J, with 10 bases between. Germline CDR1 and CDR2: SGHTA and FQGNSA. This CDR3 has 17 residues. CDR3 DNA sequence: TGTGCCAGCAGCTTAGGGCAGGACTCCTCTGGGGCCAACGTCCTGACTTTC. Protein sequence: CASSLGQDSSGANVLTF.

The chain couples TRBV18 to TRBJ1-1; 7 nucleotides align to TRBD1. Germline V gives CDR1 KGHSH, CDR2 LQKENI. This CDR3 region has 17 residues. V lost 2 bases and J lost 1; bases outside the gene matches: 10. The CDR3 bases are TGTGCCAGCTCACCAAACTCTATGACAGGGAGGAACACTGAAGCTTTCTTT. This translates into CASSPNSMTGRNTEAFF.

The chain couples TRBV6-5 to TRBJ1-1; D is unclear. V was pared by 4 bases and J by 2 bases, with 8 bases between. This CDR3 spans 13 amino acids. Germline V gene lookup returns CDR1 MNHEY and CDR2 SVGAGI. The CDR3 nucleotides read TGTGCCAGCAGTTCCGTTTTCAACACTGAAGCTTTCTTT. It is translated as CASSSVFNTEAFF.

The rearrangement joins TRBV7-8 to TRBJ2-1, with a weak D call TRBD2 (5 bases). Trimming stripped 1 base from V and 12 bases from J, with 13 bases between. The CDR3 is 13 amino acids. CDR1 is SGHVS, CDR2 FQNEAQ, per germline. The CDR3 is CASSLGVGVWQFF. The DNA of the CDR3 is TGTGCCAGCAGCTTAGGGGTGGGAGTTTGGCAGTTCTTC.

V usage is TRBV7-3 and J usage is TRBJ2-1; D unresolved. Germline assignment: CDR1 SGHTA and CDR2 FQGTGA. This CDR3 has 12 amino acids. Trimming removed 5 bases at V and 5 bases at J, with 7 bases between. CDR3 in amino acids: CASSIDNNEQFF. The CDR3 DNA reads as TGTGCCAGCAGCATAGATAACAATGAGCAGTTCTTC. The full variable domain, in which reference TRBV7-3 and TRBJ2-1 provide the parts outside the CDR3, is GAGVSQTPSNKVTEKGKYVELRCDPISGHTALYWYRQSLGQGPEFLIYFQGTGAADDSGLPNDRFFAVRPEGSVSTLKIQRTERGDSAVYLCASSIDNNEQFFGPGTRLTVL.

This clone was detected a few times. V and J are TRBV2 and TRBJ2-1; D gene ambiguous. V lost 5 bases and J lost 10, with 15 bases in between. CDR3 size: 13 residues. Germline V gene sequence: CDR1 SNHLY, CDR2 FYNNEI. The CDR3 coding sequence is TGTGCCAGCAGTCGAGACCACTATCAGGAGCAGTTCTTC. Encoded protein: CASSRDHYQEQFF.

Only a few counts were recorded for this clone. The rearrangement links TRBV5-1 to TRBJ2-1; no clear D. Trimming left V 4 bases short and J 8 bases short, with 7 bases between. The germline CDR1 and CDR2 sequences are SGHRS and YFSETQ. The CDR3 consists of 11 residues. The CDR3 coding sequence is TGCGCCAGCAGCCGAAGGGATGAGCAGTTCTTC. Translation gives CASSRRDEQFF.

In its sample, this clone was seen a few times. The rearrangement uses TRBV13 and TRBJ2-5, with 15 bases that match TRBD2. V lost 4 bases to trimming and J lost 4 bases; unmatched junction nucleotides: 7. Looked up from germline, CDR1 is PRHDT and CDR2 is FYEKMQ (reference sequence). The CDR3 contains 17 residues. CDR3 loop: CASSSWTSGRGRETQYF. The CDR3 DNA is TGTGCCAGCAGCTCCTGGACTAGCGGGAGGGGTCGAGAGACCCAGTACTTC.